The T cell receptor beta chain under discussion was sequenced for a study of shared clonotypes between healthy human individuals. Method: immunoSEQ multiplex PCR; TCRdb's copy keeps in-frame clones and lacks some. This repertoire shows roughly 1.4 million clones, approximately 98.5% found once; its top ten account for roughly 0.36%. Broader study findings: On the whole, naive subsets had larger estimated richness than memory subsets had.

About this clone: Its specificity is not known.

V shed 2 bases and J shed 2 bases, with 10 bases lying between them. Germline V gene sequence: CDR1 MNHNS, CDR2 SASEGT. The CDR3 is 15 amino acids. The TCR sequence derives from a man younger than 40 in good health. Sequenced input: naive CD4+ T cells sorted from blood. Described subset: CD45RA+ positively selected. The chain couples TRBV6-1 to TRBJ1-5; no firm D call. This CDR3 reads CASSESRGGNQPQHF. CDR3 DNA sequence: TGTGCCAGCAGTGAATCCCGCGGGGGCAATCAGCCCCAGCATTTT.